This T cell receptor (beta chain) comes out of a study of shared clonotypes between healthy human individuals. Broader study findings: Across a handful of donors, naive CD4 shared around 5.3%, naive CD8 3.5% to 4%, memory CD4 more than 2%, memory CD8 0.4% to 0.5%. Donor clonotype sharing was expected to depend on sequencing depth. Represented diversity, genetic and exposure-history alike, was limited by few donors.

V lost 4 bases to trimming and J lost 3 bases; unmatched junction nucleotides: 8. The CDR3 extends over 14 amino acids. Germline V gene sequence: CDR1 SQVTM, CDR2 ANQGSEA. TCRdb keeps only in-frame clones here, not all; method: immunoSEQ multiplex PCR. The sample lists some 2,000,000 clones, around 95% occurring once. With regard to this clone: The antigen is unknown.

The receptor comes from a man between 18 and 29 years old in good health. J is TRBJ2-7 and V is TRBV29-1, with 8 nucleotides matching TRBD1. Material for sequencing was naive CD4+ T cells sorted from blood. Described subset: CD45RA+ positively selected. DNA for the CDR3: TGCAGCGTTGTCACCGGGACAGGAGGCTACGAGCAGTACTTC. Its translation: CSVVTGTGGYEQYF.